Presented here are 13 T cell receptor beta chains from one specimen sequenced in a study of shared clonotypes between healthy human individuals. The protocol was immunoSEQ multiplex PCR, while the TCRdb copy is restricted to in-frame clones and leaves out a portion. The sample lists more than 500,000 clones, roughly 95% occurring once. Sequencing used naive CD4+ T cells sorted from blood. Subset: CD45RA+ positively selected. The source of these receptors is a woman aged 30 to 39 in good health.

Note on this clone: Other DNA sequences from this sample encode an identical CDR3 as well. The CDR3 DNA is TGCGCCAGCAGCTTAGGGACTAGCGGGGTTTACAATGAGCAGTTCTTC. This translates into CASSLGTSGVYNEQFF. This chain uses TRBV5-1 with TRBJ2-1; TRBD2 matches 13 bases. Per germline, CDR1 SGHRS and CDR2 YFSETQ. Trimming at V came to 2 bases and at J to 4 bases, leaving 3 bases not matched to a gene. This CDR3 comprises 16 residues.

The V gene is TRBV5-1, the J gene TRBJ1-4; 7 bases are a match to TRBD1. Germline values: CDR1 SGHRS, CDR2 YFSETQ. J gave up 6 bases and V 2 bases, and 4 bases lay outside the gene matches. The CDR3 spans 14 residues. In DNA form, the CDR3 reads TGCGCCAGCAGCTTCGGCAGGGGGGATGAAAAACTGTTTTTT. Its protein product is CASSFGRGDEKLFF. The complete variable domain, with remaining parts taken from reference TRBV5-1 and TRBJ1-4, reads KAGVTQTPRYLIKTRGQQVTLSCSPISGHRSVSWYQQTPGQGLQFLFEYFSETQRNKGNFPGRFSGRQFSNSRSEMNVSTLELGDSALYLCASSFGRGDEKLFFGSGTQLSVL.

This clone was seen just once. This sequence joins TRBV7-8 and TRBJ1-5; 9 nucleotides match TRBD1. The CDR3 extends over 17 amino acids. Germline CDR1 reads SGHVS; CDR2 reads FQNEAQ. J was trimmed by 4 bases and V by 1 base; bases with no gene match: 8. CDR3 amino acids: CASSLVRGGTGNQPQHF. The CDR3, as DNA: TGTGCCAGCAGCTTAGTGAGGGGGGGGACAGGGAATCAGCCCCAGCATTTT.

The chain recombines TRBV15 with TRBJ2-5, with 7 bases aligning to TRBD2. Trimming at V came to 4 bases and at J to 3 bases, leaving 8 bases not matched to a gene. The CDR3 is made up of 15 amino acids. Germline V gives CDR1 LNHNV, CDR2 YYDKDF (reference sequence). In DNA, the CDR3 is TGTGCCACCAGCACCCCCCTAGCGGTCGAAGAGACCCAGTACTTC. Its protein product is CATSTPLAVEETQYF.

The genes are TRBV4-1 and TRBJ2-1; no reliable D call. There are 11 residues in the CDR3. Germline loops: CDR1 MGHRA, CDR2 YSYEKL. Trimming shortened V by 5 bases and J by 2 bases, and 1 base separated the two germline ends. This CDR3 is CASSTYNEQFF. The DNA of the CDR3 is TGCGCCAGCAGCACCTACAATGAGCAGTTCTTC.

This chain connects TRBV5-1 to TRBJ2-7; possibly TRBD2 for D (5 bases). Trimming removed 0 bases from V and 5 bases from J, with 15 bases in between. This CDR3 contains 15 residues. Germline V gives CDR1 SGHRS, CDR2 YFSETQ. CDR3 sequence (DNA): TGCGCCAGCAGCTTGGGCGGCGGGCCCCCTAACGAGCAGTACTTC. Encoded protein: CASSLGGGPPNEQYF.

This chain connects TRBV6-1 to TRBJ1-2, with 8 nucleotides matching TRBD1. The germline CDR1 and CDR2 sequences are MNHNS and SASEGT. CDR3 size: 14 residues. Germline trimming cut 3 bases from V and 5 bases from J; bases unmatched to any gene: 5. CDR3: CASSDSGGWYGYTF. CDR3 DNA sequence: TGTGCCAGCAGTGACTCAGGGGGCTGGTATGGCTACACCTTC.

This chain connects TRBV6-5 to TRBJ2-7; D is uncertain. Trimming took off 6 bases at V and 4 bases at J, with 10 bases between the two ends. The CDR3 consists of 12 residues. CDR1 is MNHEY and CDR2 is SVGAGI in the germline V gene. CDR3 sequence (DNA): TGTGCCAGCAGCAGTAGGGAATACGAGCAGTACTTC. Translating it yields CASSSREYEQYF.

The V call is TRBV25-1, the J call TRBJ1-4; 8 positions match TRBD1. J lost 2 bases, V lost 4 bases, and 3 bases had no gene match. Germline values: CDR1 MGHDK, CDR2 SYGVNS. The CDR3 loop spans 15 amino acids. The CDR3 sequence: CASSAWTGTNEKLFF. In DNA, the CDR3 is TGTGCCAGCAGTGCGTGGACAGGGACTAATGAAAAACTGTTTTTT.

The chain has TRBV7-9 and TRBJ2-5; D uncertain. Trimming cost V 4 bases and J 1 base, with 13 bases left between them. CDR3 length equals 15 residues. Germline V gives CDR1 SEHNR, CDR2 FQNEAQ (reference sequence). The CDR3 DNA follows: TGTGCCAGCAGCTCCCTACCGGCATTCCAAGAGACCCAGTACTTC. Its translation: CASSSLPAFQETQYF.

The sample holds one count of this clone. V gene TRBV6-5 combines with J gene TRBJ2-1, with a tentative D call TRBD1 (5 bases). This CDR3 spans 14 amino acids. V was cut by 6 bases and J by 7 bases, with 16 bases left in between. Germline V lookup: CDR1 MNHEY, CDR2 SVGAGI. CDR3 protein: CASRRQNLVNEQFF. As DNA, the CDR3 is TGTGCCAGCAGAAGACAGAACTTGGTGAATGAGCAGTTCTTC.

This sequence joins TRBV7-9 and TRBJ1-6; D unresolved. The CDR3 is 13 residues long. Germline-derived CDR1 and CDR2 are SEHNR and FQNEAQ (reference sequence). Deletions cut 4 bases from V and 11 bases from J, with 12 bases between. The CDR3 loop is CASSSGLRTPLHF. The CDR3, as DNA: TGTGCCAGCAGCTCGGGGTTAAGGACACCCCTCCACTTT.

This sequence joins TRBV28 and TRBJ2-3; D remains ambiguous. Germline CDR1 MDHEN, CDR2 SYDVKM. The CDR3 is 14 residues long. The germline V and J ends were trimmed by 4 bases and 5 bases, with 13 bases remaining between them. The CDR3 nucleotides read TGTGCCAGCAGTTCGAGATTGGGTTTAGATACGCAGTATTTT. Translated, it gives CASSSRLGLDTQYF.